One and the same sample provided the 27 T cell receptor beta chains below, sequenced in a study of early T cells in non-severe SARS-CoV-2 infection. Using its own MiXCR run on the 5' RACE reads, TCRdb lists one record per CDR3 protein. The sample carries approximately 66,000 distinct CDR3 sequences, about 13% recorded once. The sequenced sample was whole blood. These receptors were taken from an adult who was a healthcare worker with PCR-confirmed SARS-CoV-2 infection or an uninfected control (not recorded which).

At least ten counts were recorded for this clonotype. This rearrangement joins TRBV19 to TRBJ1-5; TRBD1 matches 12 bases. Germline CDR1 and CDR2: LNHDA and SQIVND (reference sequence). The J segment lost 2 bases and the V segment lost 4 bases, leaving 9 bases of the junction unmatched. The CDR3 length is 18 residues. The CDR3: CASSTGTGGLIGNQPQHF. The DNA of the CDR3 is TGTGCCAGTAGTACCGGGACAGGGGGCCTTATTGGCAATCAGCCCCAGCATTTT.

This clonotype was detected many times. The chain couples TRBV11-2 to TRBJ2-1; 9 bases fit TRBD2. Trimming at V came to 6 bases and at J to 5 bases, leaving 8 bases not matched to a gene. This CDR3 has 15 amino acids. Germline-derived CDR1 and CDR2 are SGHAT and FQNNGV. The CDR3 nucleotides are TGTGCCAGCAGAGGAATAGCGGGGGTACACAATGAGCAGTTCTTC. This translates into CASRGIAGVHNEQFF. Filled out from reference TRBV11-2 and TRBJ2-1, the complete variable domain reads EAGVAQSPRYKIIEKRQSVAFWCNPISGHATLYWYQQILGQGPKLLIQFQNNGVVDDSQLPKDRFSAERLKGVDSTLKIQPAKLEDSAVYLCASRGIAGVHNEQFFGPGTRLTVL.

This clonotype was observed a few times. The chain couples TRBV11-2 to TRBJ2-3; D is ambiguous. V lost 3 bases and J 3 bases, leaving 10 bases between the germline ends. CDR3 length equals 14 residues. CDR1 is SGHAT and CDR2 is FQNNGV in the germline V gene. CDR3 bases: TGTGCCAGCAGCTTGACGCAGAGGACAGATACGCAGTATTTT. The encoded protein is CASSLTQRTDTQYF.

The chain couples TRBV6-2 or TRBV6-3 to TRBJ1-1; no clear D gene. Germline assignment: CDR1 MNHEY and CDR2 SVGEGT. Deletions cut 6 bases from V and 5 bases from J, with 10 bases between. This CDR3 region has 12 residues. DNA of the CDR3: TGTGCCAGCAGCCCTTTCGGGACTGAAGCTTTCTTT. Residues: CASSPFGTEAFF.

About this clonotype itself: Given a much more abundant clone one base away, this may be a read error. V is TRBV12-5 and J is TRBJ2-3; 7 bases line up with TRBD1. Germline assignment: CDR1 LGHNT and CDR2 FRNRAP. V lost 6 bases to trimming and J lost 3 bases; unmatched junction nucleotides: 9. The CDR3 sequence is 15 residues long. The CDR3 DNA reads TGTGCTAGTGGCGCGAGACAGGGTGAAACAGATACGCAGTATTTT. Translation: CASGARQGETDTQYF. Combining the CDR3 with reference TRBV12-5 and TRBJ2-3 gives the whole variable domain DARVTQTPRHKVTEMGQEVTMRCQPILGHNTVFWYRQTMMQGLELLAYFRNRAPLDDSGMPKDRFSAEMPDATLATLKIQPSEPRDSAVYFCASGARQGETDTQYFGPGTRLTVL.

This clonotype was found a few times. In DNA, the CDR3 is TGCAGTGCTAGAGACAGCGGACTAGCCAAAAACATTCAGTACTTC. Residues: CSARDSGLAKNIQYF. The chain has TRBV20-1 and TRBJ2-4; tentative D call: TRBD2 (5 bases). The germline V and J ends were trimmed by 0 bases and 0 bases, with 9 bases remaining between them. Germline values: CDR1 DFQATT, CDR2 SNEGSKA (reference sequence). The length of the CDR3 is 15 residues.

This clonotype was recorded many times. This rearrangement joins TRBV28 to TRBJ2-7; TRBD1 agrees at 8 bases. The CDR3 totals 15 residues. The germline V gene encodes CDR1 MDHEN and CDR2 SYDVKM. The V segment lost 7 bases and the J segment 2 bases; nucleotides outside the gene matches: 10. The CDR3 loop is CASTIETGETYEQYF. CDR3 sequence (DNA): TGTGCCAGCACCATTGAGACAGGGGAGACCTACGAGCAGTACTTC.

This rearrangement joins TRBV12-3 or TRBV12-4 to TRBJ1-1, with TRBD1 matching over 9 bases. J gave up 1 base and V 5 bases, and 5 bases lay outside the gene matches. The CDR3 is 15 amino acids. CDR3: CASSTLGQGNTEAFF. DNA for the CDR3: TGTGCCAGCAGTACCCTGGGACAGGGGAACACTGAAGCTTTCTTT.

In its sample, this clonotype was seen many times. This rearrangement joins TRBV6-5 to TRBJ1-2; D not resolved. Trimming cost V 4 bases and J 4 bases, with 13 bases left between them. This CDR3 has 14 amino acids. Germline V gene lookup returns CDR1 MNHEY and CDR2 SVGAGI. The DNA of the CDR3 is TGTGCCAGCAGTTCGAGACGGGTGTCCTATGGCTACACCTTC. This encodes CASSSRRVSYGYTF.

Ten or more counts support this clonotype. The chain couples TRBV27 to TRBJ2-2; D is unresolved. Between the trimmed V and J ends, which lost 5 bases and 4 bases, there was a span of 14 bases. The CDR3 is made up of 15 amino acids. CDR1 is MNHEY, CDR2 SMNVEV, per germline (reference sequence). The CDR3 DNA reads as TGTGCCAGCAGTCCCACATGGGTCGTCACCGGGGAGCTGTTTTTT. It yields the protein CASSPTWVVTGELFF.

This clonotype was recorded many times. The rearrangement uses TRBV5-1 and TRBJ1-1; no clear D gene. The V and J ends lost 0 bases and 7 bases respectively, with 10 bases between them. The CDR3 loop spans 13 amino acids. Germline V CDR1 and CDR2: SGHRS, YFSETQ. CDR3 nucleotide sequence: TGCGCCAGCAGCTTGGGTCCCCGGGGTGAAGCTTTCTTT. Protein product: CASSLGPRGEAFF.

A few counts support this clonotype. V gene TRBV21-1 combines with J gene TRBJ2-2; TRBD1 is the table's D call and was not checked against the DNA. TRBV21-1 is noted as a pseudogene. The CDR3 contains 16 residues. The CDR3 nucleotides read TGTGCCAGCAGCTTCCCCAGGGAGCATAACACCGGGGAGCTGTTTTTT. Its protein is CASSFPREHNTGELFF.

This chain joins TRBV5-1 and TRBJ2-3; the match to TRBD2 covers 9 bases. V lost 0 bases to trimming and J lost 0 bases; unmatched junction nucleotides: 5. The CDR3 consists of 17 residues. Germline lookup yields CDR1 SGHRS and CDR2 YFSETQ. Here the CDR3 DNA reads TGCGCCAGCAGCTTGGGACTAGCGGCCACTAGCACAGATACGCAGTATTTT. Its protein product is CASSLGLAATSTDTQYF.

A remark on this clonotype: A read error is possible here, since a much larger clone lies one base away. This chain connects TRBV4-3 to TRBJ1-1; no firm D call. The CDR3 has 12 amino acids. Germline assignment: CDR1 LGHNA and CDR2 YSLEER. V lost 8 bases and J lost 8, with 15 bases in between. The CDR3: CASARAGGEAFF. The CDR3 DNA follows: TGCGCCAGCGCAAGGGCAGGTGGGGAAGCTTTCTTT.

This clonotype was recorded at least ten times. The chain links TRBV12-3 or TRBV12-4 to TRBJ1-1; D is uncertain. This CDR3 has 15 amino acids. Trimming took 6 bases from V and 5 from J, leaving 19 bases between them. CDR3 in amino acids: CASSLTVPRETEAFF. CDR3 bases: TGTGCCAGCAGCCTCACAGTTCCACGGGAAACTGAAGCTTTCTTT.

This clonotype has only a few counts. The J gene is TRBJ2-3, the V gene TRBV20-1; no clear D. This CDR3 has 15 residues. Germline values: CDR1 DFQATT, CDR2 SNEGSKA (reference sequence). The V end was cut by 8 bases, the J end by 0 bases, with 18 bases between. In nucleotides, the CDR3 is TGCAGTCCCTCCACGGCGCTCGGCAGCACAGATACGCAGTATTTT. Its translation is CSPSTALGSTDTQYF.

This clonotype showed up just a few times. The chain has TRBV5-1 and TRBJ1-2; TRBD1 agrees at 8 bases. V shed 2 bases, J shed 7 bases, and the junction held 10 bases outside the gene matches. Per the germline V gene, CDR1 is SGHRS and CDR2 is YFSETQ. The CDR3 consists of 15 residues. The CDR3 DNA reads TGCGCCAGCAGCTTCCAGGGGGCGCAATCAGGTGGCTACACCTTC. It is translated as CASSFQGAQSGGYTF.

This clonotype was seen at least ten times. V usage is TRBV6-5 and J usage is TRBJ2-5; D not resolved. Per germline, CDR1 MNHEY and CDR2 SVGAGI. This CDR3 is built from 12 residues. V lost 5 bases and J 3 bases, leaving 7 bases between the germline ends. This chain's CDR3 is CASSNSKETQYF. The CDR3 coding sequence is TGTGCCAGCAGTAACAGCAAAGAGACCCAGTACTTC.

CDR3 bases: TGCGCCAGCAGCGGAGCAATGAACACTGAAGCTTTCTTT. Its protein product is CASSGAMNTEAFF. This rearrangement joins TRBV5-1 to TRBJ1-1; D unclear. Trimming left V 4 bases short and J 0 bases short, with 7 bases between. CDR1 is SGHRS and CDR2 is YFSETQ in the germline V gene. CDR3 size: 13 residues.

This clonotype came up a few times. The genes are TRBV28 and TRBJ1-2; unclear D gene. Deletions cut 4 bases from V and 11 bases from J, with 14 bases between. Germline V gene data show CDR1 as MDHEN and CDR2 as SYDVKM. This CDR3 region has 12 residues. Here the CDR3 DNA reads TGTGCCAGCAGTTCCGACAAAATCGATTACACCTTC. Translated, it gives CASSSDKIDYTF.

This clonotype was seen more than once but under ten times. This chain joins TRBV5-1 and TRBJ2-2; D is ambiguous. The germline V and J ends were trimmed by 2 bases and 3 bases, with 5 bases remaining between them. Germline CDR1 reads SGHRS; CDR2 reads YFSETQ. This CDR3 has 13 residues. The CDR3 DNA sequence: TGCGCCAGCAGCTTTGTGCACACCGGGGAGCTGTTTTTT. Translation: CASSFVHTGELFF.

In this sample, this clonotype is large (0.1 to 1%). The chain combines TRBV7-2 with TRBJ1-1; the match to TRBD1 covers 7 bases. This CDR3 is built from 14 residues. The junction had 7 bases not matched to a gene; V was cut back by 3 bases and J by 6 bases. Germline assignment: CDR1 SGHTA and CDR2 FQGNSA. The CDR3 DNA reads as TGTGCCAGCAGCTTTTTAAGCACAGGGGCTGAAGCTTTCTTT. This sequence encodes CASSFLSTGAEAFF. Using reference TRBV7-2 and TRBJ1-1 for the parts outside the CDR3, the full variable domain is GAGVSQSPSNKVTEKGKDVELRCDPISGHTALYWYRQSLGQGLEFLIYFQGNSAPDKSGLPSDRFSAERTGGSVSTLTIQRTQQEDSAVYLCASSFLSTGAEAFFGQGTRLTVV.

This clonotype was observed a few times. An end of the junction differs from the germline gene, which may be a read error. Written as DNA, the CDR3 is TGCGCCAGCAGCCGAGACTCGACAGGGAAGGGTCAGCCCCGGCATTTT. It translates to CASSRDSTGKGQPRHF. The chain uses TRBV4-1 and TRBJ1-5; 7 nucleotides match TRBD1. CDR3 length: 16 residues. Germline V gene lookup returns CDR1 MGHRA and CDR2 YSYEKL.

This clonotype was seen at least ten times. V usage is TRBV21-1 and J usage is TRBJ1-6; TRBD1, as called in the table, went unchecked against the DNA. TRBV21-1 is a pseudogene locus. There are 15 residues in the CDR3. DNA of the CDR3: TGTGCCAGCAGCAAGGAGGGGGAGAATAATTCACCCCTCCACTTT. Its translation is CASSKEGENNSPLHF.

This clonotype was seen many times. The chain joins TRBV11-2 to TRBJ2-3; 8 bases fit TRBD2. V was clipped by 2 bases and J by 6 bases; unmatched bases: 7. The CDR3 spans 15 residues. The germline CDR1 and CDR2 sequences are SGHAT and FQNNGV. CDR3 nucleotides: TGTGCCAGCAGCTTACTCGGGGGGGCCTTGGATACGCAGTATTTT. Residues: CASSLLGGALDTQYF.

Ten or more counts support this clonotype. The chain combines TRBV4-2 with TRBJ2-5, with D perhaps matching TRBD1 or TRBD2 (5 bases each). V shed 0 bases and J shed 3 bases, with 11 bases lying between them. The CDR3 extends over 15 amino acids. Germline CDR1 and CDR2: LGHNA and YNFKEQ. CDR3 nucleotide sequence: TGTGCCAGCAGCCAAGATCCGGGACGAGAAGAGACCCAGTACTTC. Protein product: CASSQDPGREETQYF.

The CDR3 sequence: CASSPGVILEKLFF. In DNA form, the CDR3 reads TGTGCCAGCAGCCCAGGGGTGATTTTAGAAAAACTGTTTTTT. V and J are TRBV7-8 and TRBJ1-4; TRBD1 might be the D (6 bases). The V end lost 5 bases, the J end lost 8 bases, and 15 bases lay between the germline ends. The CDR3 is 14 amino acids. CDR1 is SGHVS and CDR2 is FQNEAQ in the germline V gene.